The 25 T cell receptor beta chains presented below share a single source sample, sequenced in a study of cytomegalovirus exposure and HLA in healthy donors. PCR was performed using 60 Vbeta and 13 Jbeta primers. TCRdb's table, derived via immunoSEQ multiplex PCR, lists solely in-frame clones and lacks some. The data show about 200,000 clones, with nearly 80% seen just once and around 2% held by the top ten. Sample: PBMCs. These receptors were taken from a man in his late teens or twenties in good health and CMV-seronegative.

The CDR3 spells CATTSNTGELFF. The CDR3 DNA follows: TGTGCCACCACTTCGAACACCGGGGAGCTGTTTTTT. This chain connects TRBV9 to TRBJ2-2; D gene ambiguous. CDR1 is SGDLS and CDR2 is YYNGEE in the germline V gene. The CDR3 totals 12 residues. V was cut by 9 bases and J by 0 bases, with 6 bases left in between. Complete variable domain (other parts from reference TRBV9 and TRBJ2-2): DSGVTQTPKHLITATGQRVTLRCSPRSGDLSVYWYQQSLDQGLQFLIQYYNGEERAKGNILERFSAQQFPDLHSELNLSSLELGDSALYFCATTSNTGELFFGEGSRLTVL.

This clone has only a few counts. V usage is TRBV11-3 and J usage is TRBJ2-3, with 10 bases that match TRBD2. CDR3 length: 19 amino acids. Looked up from germline, CDR1 is SGHNT and CDR2 is YENEEA. V gave up 4 bases and J gave up 4 bases; unmatched junction bases: 17. CDR3 in DNA: TGTGCCAGCAGCTCCCCCAAGCGGGGGGGCCACGGGGGCGCAGATACGCAGTATTTT. The encoded protein is CASSSPKRGGHGGADTQYF.

This chain connects TRBV9 to TRBJ2-7; 8 bases map to TRBD2. The germline V gene has CDR1 SGDLS and CDR2 YYNGEE. Germline trimming cut 1 base from V and 7 bases from J; bases unmatched to any gene: 13. The CDR3 covers 16 residues. CDR3 sequence reads: CASSVSGGGPYEEQYF. The CDR3 DNA sequence: TGTGCCAGCAGCGTATCAGGCGGGGGGCCTTATGAAGAGCAGTACTTC.

A single count supports this clone. This chain connects TRBV28 to TRBJ2-3, with TRBD2 matching over 15 bases. Germline values: CDR1 MDHEN, CDR2 SYDVKM. The CDR3 has 15 amino acids. Trimming at V came to 5 bases and at J to 6 bases, leaving 3 bases not matched to a gene. This chain's CDR3 is CASSTGTSGRDTQYF. Written as DNA, the CDR3 is TGTGCCAGCAGTACCGGGACTAGCGGGAGGGATACGCAGTATTTT.

The chain combines TRBV29-1 with TRBJ2-7; 16 bases match TRBD2. Unmatched junction bases numbered 9, after V lost 6 bases and J lost 7 bases. The CDR3 has 15 residues. Germline V gene sequence: CDR1 SQVTM, CDR2 ANQGSEA. CDR3 bases: TGCAGCGTCCGCGGGACTAGCGGGGGGGCCCAAGAGCAGTACTTC. It yields the protein CSVRGTSGGAQEQYF.

The genes are TRBV5-1 and TRBJ1-6, with TRBD1 matching 7 bases. The trim removed 0 bases at V and 6 bases at J, leaving 0 bases unmatched. The CDR3 runs to 14 residues. Germline V gene data show CDR1 as SGHRS and CDR2 as YFSETQ. CDR3 DNA sequence: TGCGCCAGCAGCTTGGGACAGGGTAATTCACCCCTCCACTTT. It specifies CASSLGQGNSPLHF.

V gene TRBV5-4 combines with J gene TRBJ2-5; a possible D gene is TRBD2 (7 bases). This CDR3 spans 17 amino acids. With 3 bases removed from V and 1 base from J, the gap between germline ends came to 19 bases. Germline V gives CDR1 SGHNT, CDR2 YYREEE (reference sequence). The CDR3 nucleotides read TGTGCCAGCAGCTCGAAATTAGGCGGGGGCATCCAAGAGACCCAGTACTTC. Its protein product is CASSSKLGGGIQETQYF.

This chain links TRBV13 with TRBJ2-6, with unresolved D. CDR1 PRHDT and CDR2 FYEKMQ come from the germline V gene (reference sequence). This CDR3 comprises 13 residues. Trimming left V 8 bases short and J 2 bases short, with 7 bases between. The CDR3 sequence: CASRYTGANVLTF. The CDR3 DNA is TGTGCCAGCCGTTACACTGGGGCCAACGTCCTGACTTTC.

The chain links TRBV2 to TRBJ2-7, with D possibly TRBD2 on 6 matching bases. This CDR3 is built from 13 residues. Trimming removed 9 bases from V and 5 bases from J, with 17 bases in between. Per germline, CDR1 SNHLY and CDR2 FYNNEI. The DNA for the CDR3 is TGTGCCAGATCGATCGATTCGGGGGACGAGCAGTACTTC. This encodes CARSIDSGDEQYF.

J is TRBJ2-1 and V is TRBV4-3; D might be TRBD2 (6 bases). The CDR3 is 16 residues long. V shed 4 bases and J shed 0 bases, with 13 bases lying between them. The V gene's germline CDR1 is LGHNA and CDR2 YSLEER. Here the CDR3 reads CASSPVGGSSYNEQFF. CDR3 nucleotides: TGCGCCAGCAGCCCGGTGGGGGGAAGCTCCTACAATGAGCAGTTCTTC.

This sequence joins TRBV4-3 and TRBJ2-5; 7 bases are shared with TRBD1. The closer fit of TRBJ2-7 to the DNA end suggests the J call may be wrong. CDR1 and CDR2 from the germline V gene are LGHNA and YSLEER. This CDR3 has 15 amino acids. The CDR3 DNA follows: TGCGCCAGCAGCCAAGATCGGGGACAGATGTACGAGCAGTACTTC. Its protein is CASSQDRGQMYEQYF.

The V and J genes are TRBV5-1 and TRBJ1-1; 10 bases map to TRBD1. The length of the CDR3 is 14 residues. Germline V gene lookup returns CDR1 SGHRS and CDR2 YFSETQ. The V gene end was trimmed by 7 bases and the J gene end by 4 bases; junction bases not matched to a gene: 7. The CDR3 nucleotides are TGCGCCAGCCGCCGGGACAGGGGCAGCACTGAAGCTTTCTTT. This translates into CASRRDRGSTEAFF.

The chain joins TRBV2 to TRBJ2-3, with 10 bases fitting TRBD2. CDR1 is SNHLY, CDR2 FYNNEI, per germline. The CDR3 is 15 residues long. V was clipped by 3 bases and J by 5 bases; unmatched bases: 5. This CDR3 is CASSEQAGGEDTQYF. CDR3 in DNA: TGTGCCAGCAGTGAGCAAGCGGGGGGGGAAGATACGCAGTATTTT.

The count of this clone is one. V is TRBV7-6 and J is TRBJ2-1; maybe TRBD2 (6 bases). The length of the CDR3 is 13 residues. Trimming pared 4 bases from V and 10 bases from J, leaving 14 bases between. Germline CDR1 SGHVS, CDR2 FNYEAQ. DNA of the CDR3: TGTGCCAGCAGCTCCAGTTTAGGGAGGGAGCAGTTCTTC. It yields the protein CASSSSLGREQFF.

The chain carries TRBV19 and TRBJ1-1; D uncertain. The length of the CDR3 is 14 residues. Germline V gives CDR1 LNHDA, CDR2 SQIVND (reference sequence). The V end was cut by 7 bases, the J end by 1 base, with 13 bases between. Written as DNA, the CDR3 is TGTGCCAGTACCCAATCCACACCGAACACTGAAGCTTTCTTT. Amino acids: CASTQSTPNTEAFF.

This clone appeared once. The J gene is TRBJ1-4, the V gene TRBV7-9; 8 bases agree with TRBD1. CDR1 is SEHNR, CDR2 FQNEAQ, per germline (reference sequence). This CDR3 is 16 amino acids long. V shed 3 bases, J shed 4 bases, and the junction held 7 bases outside the gene matches. The CDR3 nucleotides read TGTGCCAGCAGCTTGGCCGGGACAGGCCTTAATGAAAAACTGTTTTTT. The encoded protein is CASSLAGTGLNEKLFF.

This clone showed up just once. The chain couples TRBV6-5 to TRBJ1-5; D is unresolved. CDR1 is MNHEY and CDR2 is SVGAGI in the germline V gene. This CDR3 comprises 12 residues. Trimming stripped 8 bases from V and 5 bases from J, with 10 bases between. The chain's CDR3 is CASRTVDQPQHF. CDR3 sequence (DNA): TGTGCCAGCCGAACGGTGGATCAGCCCCAGCATTTT.

This clone came up a few times. V and J are TRBV2 and TRBJ1-5; 8 bases align to TRBD1. The length of the CDR3 is 14 residues. Germline V gives CDR1 SNHLY, CDR2 FYNNEI. V was clipped by 5 bases and J by 4 bases; unmatched bases: 4. CDR3 sequence (DNA): TGTGCCAGCAGTCGGACAGGGACGAATCAGCCCCAGCATTTT. This translates into CASSRTGTNQPQHF.

This chain joins TRBV5-6 and TRBJ1-2; D might be TRBD1 (5 bases). Trimming removed 0 bases at V and 6 bases at J, with 15 bases between. CDR1 SGHDT and CDR2 YYEEEE come from the germline V gene. This CDR3 contains 15 residues. The CDR3 sequence: CASSLGRGNKNGYTF. CDR3 sequence (DNA): TGTGCCAGCAGCTTGGGGAGGGGAAATAAGAATGGCTACACCTTC.

This chain links TRBV10-3 with TRBJ2-5; D is undetermined. Between the trimmed V and J ends, which lost 0 bases and 5 bases, there was a span of 10 bases. Germline CDR1 and CDR2: ENHRY and SYGVKD. The CDR3 contains 14 residues. This chain's CDR3 is CAISESSLVETQYF. Here the CDR3 DNA reads TGTGCCATCAGTGAGTCGTCCCTTGTCGAGACCCAGTACTTC.

This clone was recorded a few times. The CDR3 DNA reads TGTGCCATCAGTGATACAGGAAGCTCCTACAATGAGCAGTTCTTC. Translating it yields CAISDTGSSYNEQFF. The chain joins TRBV10-3 to TRBJ2-1, with D possibly TRBD1 on 5 matching bases. Germline V gene data show CDR1 as ENHRY and CDR2 as SYGVKD. The V and J ends lost 3 bases and 0 bases respectively, with 9 bases between them. The CDR3 covers 15 residues.

This chain joins TRBV2 and TRBJ1-1; 7 bases line up with TRBD1. Germline CDR1 reads SNHLY; CDR2 reads FYNNEI. The CDR3 is 15 amino acids. Unmatched junction bases numbered 8, after V lost 6 bases and J lost 1 base. The CDR3 loop reads CASSGPGTENTEAFF. DNA for the CDR3: TGTGCCAGCAGCGGTCCTGGGACAGAGAACACTGAAGCTTTCTTT.

The chain employs TRBV13 and TRBJ2-1, with 12 bases matching TRBD2. CDR1 PRHDT and CDR2 FYEKMQ come from the germline V gene (reference sequence). This CDR3 comprises 19 residues. With 0 bases clipped from V and 0 bases from J, the junction kept 6 bases outside the gene matches. CDR3: CASSLGGASGGGSYNEQFF. DNA for the CDR3: TGTGCCAGCAGCTTAGGCGGGGCTAGCGGGGGGGGCTCCTACAATGAGCAGTTCTTC.

The V and J genes are TRBV30 and TRBJ2-1, with 7 bases that match TRBD2. V was clipped by 5 bases and J by 5 bases; unmatched bases: 9. CDR1 and CDR2 (germline): GTSNPN, SVGIG (reference sequence). This CDR3 comprises 14 residues. The CDR3 here is CAWGPGLSNNEQFF. DNA for the CDR3: TGTGCCTGGGGGCCGGGACTATCGAACAATGAGCAGTTCTTC. Full variable domain (missing parts from reference TRBV30 and TRBJ2-1): SQTIHQWPATLVQPVGSPLSLECTVEGTSNPNLYWYRQAAGRGLQLLFYSVGIGQISSEVPQNLSASRPQDRQFILSSKKLLLSDSGFYLCAWGPGLSNNEQFFGPGTRLTVL.

The V gene is TRBV27, the J gene TRBJ2-5, with D possibly matching TRBD1 (5 bases). The germline gives CDR1 MNHEY, CDR2 SMNVEV (reference sequence). There are 13 residues in the CDR3. The V gene lost 3 bases and the J gene lost 2 bases, with 7 bases spanning the gap. DNA for the CDR3: TGTGCCAGCAGTTTCCAGGGACAAGAGACCCAGTACTTC. It translates to CASSFQGQETQYF.